This T cell receptor beta chain was recorded in a study of low-dose radiotherapy and immunotherapy resistance in tumors. In the study overall: On a schedule of every two weeks, intravenous cyclophosphamide at a dose of 200 mg/m2 was delivered one day before each radiation and immunotherapy administration. Daily oral aspirin at 300 mg began on cycle 1 day 1 and lasted four cycles.

Gene-specific TRAV and TRBV primers were used for first-strand cDNA, covering alpha and beta chains. The TCRs were subjected to amplification over about 20 PCR cycles employing a constant-region primer in conjunction with a V-primer adapter. MiXCR was run by TCRdb on the reads, yielding one entry per CDR3 protein. Altogether about 14,000 distinct CDR3 sequences are present, roughly 52% being singletons, with the ten largest covering about 4%. Nivolumab, ipilimumab, aspirin, low-dose cyclophosphamide and low-dose radiotherapy were given to donors. V lost 0 bases, J lost 8 bases, and 9 bases lay in between. The CDR3 has 13 amino acids. From germline, CDR1 is SGHTS and CDR2 YDEGEE. A single count supports this clonotype.

This sequence was found in a human donor with advanced metastatic prostate, ovarian, gallbladder or colorectal cancer (not recorded which). This table probably holds off-target reads from a library built for another chain. The chain joins TRBV5-8 to TRBJ2-1, with D hard to call. The CDR3 spells CASSLVESDEQFF. The CDR3, as DNA: TGTGCCAGCAGCTTGGTAGAATCGGATGAGCAGTTCTTC.